These 13 T cell receptor beta chains originate from one sample sequenced in a study of blood T cell repertoires in COVID-19. Profiling relied on immunoSEQ multiplex PCR, and the TCRdb table lists in-frame clones only, not all of them. The sample has about 250,000 clones, roughly 85% seen once. The material sequenced was peripheral blood. The receptors were gathered from a man younger than 35 with active or convalescent COVID-19.

This rearrangement joins TRBV28 to TRBJ1-6, with D unresolved. Trimming shortened V by 5 bases and J by 11 bases, and 16 bases separated the two germline ends. Germline lookup yields CDR1 MDHEN and CDR2 SYDVKM. The length of the CDR3 is 14 residues. In DNA form, the CDR3 reads TGTGCCAGCAGTCCCCGGACTGACGGGGCACCCCTCCACTTT. As protein: CASSPRTDGAPLHF.

The chain has TRBV6-5 and TRBJ2-2; D is uncertain. From germline, CDR1 is MNHEY and CDR2 SVGAGI. V lost 0 bases and J lost 6, with 5 bases in between. CDR3 length: 13 amino acids. CDR3 sequence: CASSYSLAGELFF. CDR3 coding DNA: TGTGCCAGCAGTTACTCCCTAGCCGGGGAGCTGTTTTTT.

This chain connects TRBV18 to TRBJ2-5, with TRBD2 matching over 9 bases. Germline assignment: CDR1 KGHSH and CDR2 LQKENI. The CDR3 is made up of 14 amino acids. After removal of 6 bases from V and 4 bases from J, the junction contained 6 bases not matched to a gene. CDR3 region: CASSAGLASETQYF. The CDR3 DNA follows: TGTGCCAGCTCCGCGGGACTAGCTTCAGAGACCCAGTACTTC.

V usage is TRBV4-1 and J usage is TRBJ2-5; weak D call: TRBD1 (6 bases). In germline, CDR1 is MGHRA, CDR2 YSYEKL. This CDR3 region has 15 residues. The ends were cut back, 0 bases at V and 5 bases at J, with 13 bases in the middle. This chain's CDR3 is CASSQEGAKSETQYF. The CDR3 nucleotides are TGCGCCAGCAGCCAAGAGGGGGCAAAATCGGAGACCCAGTACTTC.

The chain links TRBV6-5 to TRBJ2-5, with 11 bases identical to TRBD2. The CDR3 consists of 15 residues. The germline V gene encodes CDR1 MNHEY and CDR2 SVGAGI. The V and J ends lost 8 bases and 5 bases, in that order; junction bases with no gene match: 10. The CDR3 DNA reads TGTGCCAGCCTTACCCTTAGCGGGAGGGTTGAGACCCAGTACTTC. It encodes CASLTLSGRVETQYF.

The CDR3 DNA reads as TGTGCCAGCAGCCATGCTAACGAGCAGTACTTC. Translation: CASSHANEQYF. The chain carries TRBV12-3 or TRBV12-4 and TRBJ2-7; D unresolved. Trimming took 6 bases from V and 5 from J, leaving 8 bases between them. This CDR3 has 11 amino acids.

The chain combines TRBV3-1 (or the pseudogene TRBV3-2) with TRBJ1-5, with no clear D. CDR1 is LGHDT, CDR2 YNNKEL, per germline (reference sequence). V dropped 0 bases and J dropped 0 bases, with 6 bases sitting between them. The CDR3 length is 15 residues. The CDR3 sequence is CASSQDGSSNQPQHF. As DNA, the CDR3 is TGTGCCAGCAGCCAAGATGGCAGTAGCAATCAGCCCCAGCATTTT.

This chain joins TRBV19 and TRBJ2-7; 9 bases are a match to TRBD1. Germline assignment: CDR1 LNHDA and CDR2 SQIVND (reference sequence). The CDR3 length is 17 residues. J gave up 4 bases and V 0 bases, and 10 bases lay outside the gene matches. The CDR3 reads CASSIDLSSGQGYEQYF. As DNA, the CDR3 is TGTGCCAGTAGTATAGATCTTTCGTCGGGACAGGGATACGAGCAGTACTTC.

This chain links TRBV7-3 with TRBJ2-3; 8 positions agree with TRBD1. J gave up 3 bases and V 5 bases, and 7 bases lay outside the gene matches. CDR3 length: 15 residues. Germline loops: CDR1 SGHTA, CDR2 FQGTGA. As DNA, the CDR3 is TGTGCCAGCAGCCGAGGACAGGGCGTAACAGATACGCAGTATTTT. Protein: CASSRGQGVTDTQYF.

This chain joins TRBV9 and TRBJ2-7; tentatively, D is TRBD1 (6 bases). With 0 bases removed from V and 6 bases from J, the gap between germline ends came to 19 bases. This CDR3 contains 16 residues. The V gene's germline CDR1 is SGDLS and CDR2 YYNGEE. The CDR3 spells CASSVGSSSGESEQYF. DNA of the CDR3: TGTGCCAGCAGCGTAGGCAGTTCGTCAGGGGAGTCCGAGCAGTACTTC.

This sequence joins TRBV9 and TRBJ1-2; 8 nucleotides agree with TRBD1. The CDR3 covers 16 residues. Germline assignment: CDR1 SGDLS and CDR2 YYNGEE. V shed 3 bases, J shed 8 bases, and the junction held 15 bases outside the gene matches. The CDR3 loop reads CASSASGTGIMLGYTF. The CDR3 DNA is TGTGCCAGCAGCGCCTCCGGGACAGGTATCATGTTGGGCTACACCTTC.

The chain recombines TRBV5-4 with TRBJ1-1; D is perhaps TRBD1 (6 bases). This CDR3 has 13 amino acids. The V end was cut by 4 bases, the J end by 1 base, with 8 bases between. Germline assignment: CDR1 SGHNT and CDR2 YYREEE (reference sequence). CDR3 in DNA: TGTGCCAGCAGCCGAGGGGGGAACACTGAAGCTTTCTTT. Protein product: CASSRGGNTEAFF.

The chain joins TRBV7-2 to TRBJ2-7, with 10 bases identical to TRBD2. Germline V gene data show CDR1 as SGHTA and CDR2 as FQGNSA. This CDR3 is built from 15 residues. With 3 bases clipped from V and 0 bases from J, the junction kept 2 bases outside the gene matches. CDR3 in DNA: TGTGCCAGCAGCTTCGGGACTAGCGCCTCCTACGAGCAGTACTTC. Encoded protein: CASSFGTSASYEQYF.